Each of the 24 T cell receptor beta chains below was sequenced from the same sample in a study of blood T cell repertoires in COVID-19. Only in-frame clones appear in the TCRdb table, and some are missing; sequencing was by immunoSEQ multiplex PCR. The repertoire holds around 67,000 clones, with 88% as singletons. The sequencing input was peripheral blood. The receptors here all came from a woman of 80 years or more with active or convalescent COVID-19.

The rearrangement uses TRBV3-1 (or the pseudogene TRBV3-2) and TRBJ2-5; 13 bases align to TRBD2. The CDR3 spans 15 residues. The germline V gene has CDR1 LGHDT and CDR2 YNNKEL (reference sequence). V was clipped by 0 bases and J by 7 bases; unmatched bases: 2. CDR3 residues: CASSQETSGGLTQYF. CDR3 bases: TGTGCCAGCAGCCAAGAGACTAGCGGGGGGTTGACCCAGTACTTC.

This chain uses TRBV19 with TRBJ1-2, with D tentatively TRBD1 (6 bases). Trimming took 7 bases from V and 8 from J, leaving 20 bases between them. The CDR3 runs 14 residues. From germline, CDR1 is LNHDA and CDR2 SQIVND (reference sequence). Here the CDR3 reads CASTHYRESGGYTF. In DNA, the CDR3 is TGTGCCAGTACCCATTACAGGGAGTCAGGAGGCTACACCTTC.

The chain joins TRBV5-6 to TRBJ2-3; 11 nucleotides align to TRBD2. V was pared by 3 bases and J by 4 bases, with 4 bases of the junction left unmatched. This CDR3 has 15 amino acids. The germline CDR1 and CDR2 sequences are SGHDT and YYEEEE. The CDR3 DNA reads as TGTGCCAGCAGCTCCGGGACTAGCGGCGCAGATACGCAGTATTTT. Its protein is CASSSGTSGADTQYF.

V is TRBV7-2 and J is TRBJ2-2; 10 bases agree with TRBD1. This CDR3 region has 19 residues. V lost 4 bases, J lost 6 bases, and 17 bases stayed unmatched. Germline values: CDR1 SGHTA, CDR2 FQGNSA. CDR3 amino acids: CASSWRGTGAFLGSGELFF. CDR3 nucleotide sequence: TGTGCCAGCAGCTGGAGAGGGACAGGGGCCTTTTTAGGGTCCGGGGAGCTGTTTTTT.

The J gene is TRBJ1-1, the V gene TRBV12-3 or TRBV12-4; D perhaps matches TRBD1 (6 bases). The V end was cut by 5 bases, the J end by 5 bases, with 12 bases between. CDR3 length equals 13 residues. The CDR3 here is CASSAQGRTEAFF. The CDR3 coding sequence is TGTGCCAGCAGTGCACAGGGCCGGACTGAAGCTTTCTTT.

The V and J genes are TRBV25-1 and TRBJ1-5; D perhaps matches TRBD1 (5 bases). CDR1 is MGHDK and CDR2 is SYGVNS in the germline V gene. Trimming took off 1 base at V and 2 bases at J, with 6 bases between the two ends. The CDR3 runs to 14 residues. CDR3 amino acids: CASSEWGGNQPQHF. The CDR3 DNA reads TGTGCCAGCAGTGAATGGGGGGGCAATCAGCCCCAGCATTTT.

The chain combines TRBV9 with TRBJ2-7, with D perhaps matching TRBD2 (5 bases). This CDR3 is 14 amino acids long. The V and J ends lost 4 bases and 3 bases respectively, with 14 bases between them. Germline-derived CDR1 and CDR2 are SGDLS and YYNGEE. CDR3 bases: TGTGCCAGCAGCCCCGGAGAGGGCAGCTACGAGCAGTACTTC. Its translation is CASSPGEGSYEQYF.

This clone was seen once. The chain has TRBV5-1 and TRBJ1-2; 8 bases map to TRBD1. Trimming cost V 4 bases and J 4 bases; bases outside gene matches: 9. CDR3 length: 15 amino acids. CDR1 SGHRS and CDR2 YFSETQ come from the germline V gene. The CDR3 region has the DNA TGCGCCAGCAGCGGGATTGGACAGGGTAGCTATGGCTACACCTTC. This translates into CASSGIGQGSYGYTF.

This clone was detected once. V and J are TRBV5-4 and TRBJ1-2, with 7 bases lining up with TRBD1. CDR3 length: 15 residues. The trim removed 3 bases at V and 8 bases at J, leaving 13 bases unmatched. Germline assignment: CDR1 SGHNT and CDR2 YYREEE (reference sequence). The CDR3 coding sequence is TGTGCCAGCAGCTCCCTCTTGGGGACAGTTTTCGGCTACACCTTC. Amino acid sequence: CASSSLLGTVFGYTF.

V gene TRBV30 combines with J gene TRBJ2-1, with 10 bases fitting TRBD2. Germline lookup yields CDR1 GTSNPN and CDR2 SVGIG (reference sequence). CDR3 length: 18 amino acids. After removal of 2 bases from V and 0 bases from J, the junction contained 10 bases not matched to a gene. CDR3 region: CAWSKGTSAHLSYNEQFF. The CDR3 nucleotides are TGTGCCTGGAGTAAAGGGACTAGCGCTCACCTCTCCTACAATGAGCAGTTCTTC. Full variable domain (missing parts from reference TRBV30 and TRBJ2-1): SQTIHQWPATLVQPVGSPLSLECTVEGTSNPNLYWYRQAAGRGLQLLFYSVGIGQISSEVPQNLSASRPQDRQFILSSKKLLLSDSGFYLCAWSKGTSAHLSYNEQFFGPGTRLTVL.

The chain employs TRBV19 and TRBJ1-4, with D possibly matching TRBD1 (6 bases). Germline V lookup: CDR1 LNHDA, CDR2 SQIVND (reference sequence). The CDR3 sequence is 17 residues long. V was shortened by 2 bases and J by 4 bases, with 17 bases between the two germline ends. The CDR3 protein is CASSIRSRGGHNEKLFF. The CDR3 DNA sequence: TGTGCCAGTAGTATAAGGTCGAGAGGGGGTCATAATGAAAAACTGTTTTTT.

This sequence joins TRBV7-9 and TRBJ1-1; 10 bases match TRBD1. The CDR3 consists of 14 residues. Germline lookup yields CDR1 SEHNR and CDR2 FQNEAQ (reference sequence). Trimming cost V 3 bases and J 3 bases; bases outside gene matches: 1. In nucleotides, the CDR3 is TGTGCCAGCAGCTTTGGACAGGGGGACACTGAAGCTTTCTTT. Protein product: CASSFGQGDTEAFF. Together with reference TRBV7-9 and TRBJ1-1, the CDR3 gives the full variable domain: DTGVSQNPRHKITKRGQNVTFRCDPISEHNRLYWYRQTLGQGPEFLTYFQNEAQLEKSRLLSDRFSAERPKGSFSTLEIQRTEQGDSAMYLCASSFGQGDTEAFFGQGTRLTVV.

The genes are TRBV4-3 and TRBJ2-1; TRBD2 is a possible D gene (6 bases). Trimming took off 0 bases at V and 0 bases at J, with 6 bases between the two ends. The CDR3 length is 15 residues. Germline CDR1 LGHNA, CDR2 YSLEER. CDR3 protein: CASSQDGGSYNEQFF. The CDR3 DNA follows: TGCGCCAGCAGCCAAGACGGGGGCTCCTACAATGAGCAGTTCTTC.

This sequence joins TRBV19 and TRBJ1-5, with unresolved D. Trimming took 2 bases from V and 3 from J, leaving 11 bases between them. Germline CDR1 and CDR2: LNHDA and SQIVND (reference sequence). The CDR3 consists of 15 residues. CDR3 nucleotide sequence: TGTGCCAGTAGTATAACCCCCAGGAACAATCAGCCCCAGCATTTT. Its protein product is CASSITPRNNQPQHF.

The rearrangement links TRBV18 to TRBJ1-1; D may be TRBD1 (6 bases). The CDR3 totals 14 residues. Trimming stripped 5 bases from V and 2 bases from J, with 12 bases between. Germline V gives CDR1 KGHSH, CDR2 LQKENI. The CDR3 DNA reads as TGTGCCAGCTCAAGGGCAGGGGCAAACACTGAAGCTTTCTTT. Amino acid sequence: CASSRAGANTEAFF.

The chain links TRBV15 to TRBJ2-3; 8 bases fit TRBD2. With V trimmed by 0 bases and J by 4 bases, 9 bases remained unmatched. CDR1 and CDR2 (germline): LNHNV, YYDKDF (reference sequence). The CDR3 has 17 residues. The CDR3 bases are TGTGCCACCAGCAGAGATCGAGGAGCGGGAGTTGCAGATACGCAGTATTTT. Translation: CATSRDRGAGVADTQYF.

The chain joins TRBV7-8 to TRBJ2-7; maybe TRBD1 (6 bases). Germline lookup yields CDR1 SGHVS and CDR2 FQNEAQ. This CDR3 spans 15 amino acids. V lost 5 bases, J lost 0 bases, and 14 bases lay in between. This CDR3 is CASSQGGASSYEQYF. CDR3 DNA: TGTGCCAGCAGCCAAGGGGGTGCGAGCTCCTACGAGCAGTACTTC. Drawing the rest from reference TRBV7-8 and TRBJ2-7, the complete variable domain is GAGVSQSPRYKVAKRGQDVALRCDPISGHVSLFWYQQALGQGPEFLTYFQNEAQLDKSGLPSDRFFAERPEGSVSTLKIQRTQQEDSAVYLCASSQGGASSYEQYFGPGTRLTVT.

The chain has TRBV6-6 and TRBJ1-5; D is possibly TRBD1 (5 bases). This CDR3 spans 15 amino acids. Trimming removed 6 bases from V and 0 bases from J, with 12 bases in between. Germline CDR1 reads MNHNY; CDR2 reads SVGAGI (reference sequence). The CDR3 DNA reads TGTGCCAGCAGGCCAGGGCAGTATAGCAATCAGCCCCAGCATTTT. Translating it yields CASRPGQYSNQPQHF.

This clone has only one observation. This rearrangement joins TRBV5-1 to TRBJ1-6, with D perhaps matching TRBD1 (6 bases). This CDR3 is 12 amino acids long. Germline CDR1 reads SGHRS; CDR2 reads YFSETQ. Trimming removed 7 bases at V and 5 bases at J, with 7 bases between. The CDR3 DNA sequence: TGCGCCAGCGGGACAAATAATTCACCCCTCCACTTT. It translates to CASGTNNSPLHF.

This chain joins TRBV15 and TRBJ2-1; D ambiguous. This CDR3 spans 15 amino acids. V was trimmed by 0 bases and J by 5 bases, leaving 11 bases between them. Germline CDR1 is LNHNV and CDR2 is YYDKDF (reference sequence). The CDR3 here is CATSRDGQVDNEQFF. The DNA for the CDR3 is TGTGCCACCAGCAGAGATGGCCAAGTGGACAATGAGCAGTTCTTC.

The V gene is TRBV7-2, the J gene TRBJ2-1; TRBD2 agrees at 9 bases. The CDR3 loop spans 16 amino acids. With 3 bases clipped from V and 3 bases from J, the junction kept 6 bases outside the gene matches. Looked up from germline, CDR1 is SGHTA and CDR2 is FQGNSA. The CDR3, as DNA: TGTGCCAGCAGCTTGGCCGGGACTAGCTTCTACAATGAGCAGTTCTTC. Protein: CASSLAGTSFYNEQFF.

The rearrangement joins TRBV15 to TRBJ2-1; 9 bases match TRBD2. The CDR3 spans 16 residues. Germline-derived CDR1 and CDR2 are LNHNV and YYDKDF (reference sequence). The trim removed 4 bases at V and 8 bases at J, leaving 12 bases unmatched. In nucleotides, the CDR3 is TGTGCCACCAGCATCCTGGGGGCTAGCGGGAAGCATGAGCAGTTCTTC. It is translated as CATSILGASGKHEQFF.

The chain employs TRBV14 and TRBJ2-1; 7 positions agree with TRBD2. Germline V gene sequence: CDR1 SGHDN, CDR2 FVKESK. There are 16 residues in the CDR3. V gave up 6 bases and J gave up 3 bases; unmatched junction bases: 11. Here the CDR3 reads CASSRHSGAVYNEQFF. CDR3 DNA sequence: TGTGCCAGCAGTCGACACAGCGGGGCCGTCTACAATGAGCAGTTCTTC.

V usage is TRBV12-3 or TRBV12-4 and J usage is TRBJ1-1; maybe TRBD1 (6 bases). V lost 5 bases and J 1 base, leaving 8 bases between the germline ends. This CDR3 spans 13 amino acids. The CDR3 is CASSRTENTEAFF. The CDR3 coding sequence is TGTGCCAGCAGTCGGACAGAGAACACTGAAGCTTTCTTT.